This T cell receptor beta chain is drawn from a study of T cell changes during pregnancy in multiple sclerosis. Regarding this clone: Other DNA sequences of this sample code for an identical CDR3.

Only in-frame clones appear in the TCRdb table, and some are missing; sequencing was by immunoSEQ multiplex PCR. This table holds roughly 100,000 clones, roughly nine tenths found once. The sequences come from peripheral blood, collected before pregnancy. The TCR comes from a female donor with multiple sclerosis, enrolled in a pregnancy study.

The CDR3 is CATSRGGSSYNEQFF. The DNA for the CDR3 is TGTGCCACCAGCAGAGGTGGGAGCTCCTACAATGAGCAGTTCTTC. This chain connects TRBV15 to TRBJ2-1; D is possibly TRBD2 (5 bases). CDR3 length equals 15 residues. Trimming shortened V by 1 base and J by 0 bases, and 7 bases separated the two germline ends. The germline CDR1 and CDR2 sequences are LNHNV and YYDKDF (reference sequence).